The clone carrying this TCR beta chain was seen only a few times. What it binds is unknown. The TCR cDNA carried a universal primer site and UMIs from 5'RACE template switching. MiXCR was run by TCRdb on the 5' RACE reads, yielding one entry per CDR3 protein. The sample shows hundreds of thousands of distinct CDR3 sequences, approximately 13% of them seen only once. This CDR3 region has 15 residues. Trimming left V 6 bases short and J 3 bases short, with 16 bases between. Germline V gene data show CDR1 as KGHSH and CDR2 as LQKENI. This sample was included in a study of T cells after yellow fever vaccination. Overall study: The SMART-Seq v4 Ultra Low Input method served to prepare the low-cell-number fractions.

Findings and caveats of the study: Clones that expanded after primary vaccination mostly reappeared after the booster (96% CD4, approximately 85% CD8). Though it reached lower strength, the secondary response hit its peak faster, day 5 versus 15.

The chain links TRBV18 to TRBJ2-3; tentative D call: TRBD2 (6 bases). The sequence derives from a man aged 25 to 40 who received the YFV17D yellow fever vaccine. The source material was PBMCs, sampled on the day of the yellow fever booster vaccination. The CDR3 here is CASSPGGGATDTQYF. The CDR3 DNA sequence: TGTGCCAGCTCTCCCGGGGGAGGTGCGACAGATACGCAGTATTTT.